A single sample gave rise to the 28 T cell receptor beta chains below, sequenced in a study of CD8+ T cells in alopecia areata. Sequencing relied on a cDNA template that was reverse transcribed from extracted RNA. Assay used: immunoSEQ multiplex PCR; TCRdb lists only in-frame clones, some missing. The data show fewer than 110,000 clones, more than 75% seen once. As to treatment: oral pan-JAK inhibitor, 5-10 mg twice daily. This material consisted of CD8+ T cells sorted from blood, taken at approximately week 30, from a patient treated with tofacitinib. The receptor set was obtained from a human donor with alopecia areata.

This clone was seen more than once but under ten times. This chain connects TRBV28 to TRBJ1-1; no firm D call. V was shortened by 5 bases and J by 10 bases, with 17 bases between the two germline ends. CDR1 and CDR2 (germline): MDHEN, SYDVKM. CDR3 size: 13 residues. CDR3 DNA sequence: TGTGCCAGCAGTCCTTTATTAGTAGGAATAGCTTTCTTT. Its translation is CASSPLLVGIAFF.

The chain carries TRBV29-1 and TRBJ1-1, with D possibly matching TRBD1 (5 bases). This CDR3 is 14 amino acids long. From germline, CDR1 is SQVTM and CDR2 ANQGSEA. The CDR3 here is CSSLPGRVNTEAFF. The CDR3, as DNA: TGCAGTTCTCTACCAGGCAGGGTGAACACTGAAGCTTTCTTT.

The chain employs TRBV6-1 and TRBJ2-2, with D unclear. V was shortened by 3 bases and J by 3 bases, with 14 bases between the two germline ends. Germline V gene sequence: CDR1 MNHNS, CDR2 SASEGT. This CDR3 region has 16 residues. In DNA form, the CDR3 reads TGTGCCAGCAGTGATCTGTGGGTGGTTGACACCGGGGAGCTGTTTTTT. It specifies CASSDLWVVDTGELFF.

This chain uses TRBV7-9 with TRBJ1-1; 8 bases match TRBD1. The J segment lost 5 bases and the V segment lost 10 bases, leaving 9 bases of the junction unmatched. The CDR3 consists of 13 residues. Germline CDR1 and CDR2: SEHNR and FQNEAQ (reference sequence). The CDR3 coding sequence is TGTGCCATACTGACAGGGGAGGGAACTGAAGCTTTCTTT. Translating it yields CAILTGEGTEAFF.

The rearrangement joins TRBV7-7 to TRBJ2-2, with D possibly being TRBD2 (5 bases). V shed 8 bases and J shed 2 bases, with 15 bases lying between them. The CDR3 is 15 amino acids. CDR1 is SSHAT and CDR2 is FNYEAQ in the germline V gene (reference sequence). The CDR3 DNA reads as TGTGCCAGCCGTCGTGAGGGCGAAAACACCGGGGAGCTGTTTTTT. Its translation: CASRREGENTGELFF.

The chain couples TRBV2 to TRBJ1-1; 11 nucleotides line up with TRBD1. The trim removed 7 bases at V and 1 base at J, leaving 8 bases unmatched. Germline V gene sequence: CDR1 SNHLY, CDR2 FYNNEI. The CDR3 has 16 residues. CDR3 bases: TGTGCCAGCATTCCGGGACAGGGGGTTGGGAACACTGAAGCTTTCTTT. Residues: CASIPGQGVGNTEAFF.

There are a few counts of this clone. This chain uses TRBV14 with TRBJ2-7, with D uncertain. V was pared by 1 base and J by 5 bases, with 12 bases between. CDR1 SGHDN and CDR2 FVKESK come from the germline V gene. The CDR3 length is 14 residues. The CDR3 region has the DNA TGTGCCAGCAGCCAAGTCGTATGGGATCACGAGCAGTACTTC. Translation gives CASSQVVWDHEQYF.

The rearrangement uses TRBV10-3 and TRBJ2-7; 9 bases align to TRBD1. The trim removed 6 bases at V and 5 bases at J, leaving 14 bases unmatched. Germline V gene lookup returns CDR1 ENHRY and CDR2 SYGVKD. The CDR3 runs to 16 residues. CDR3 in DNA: TGTGCCATCAGCATCCCGACGGGGGACAGGGACAACGAGCAGTACTTC. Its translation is CAISIPTGDRDNEQYF.

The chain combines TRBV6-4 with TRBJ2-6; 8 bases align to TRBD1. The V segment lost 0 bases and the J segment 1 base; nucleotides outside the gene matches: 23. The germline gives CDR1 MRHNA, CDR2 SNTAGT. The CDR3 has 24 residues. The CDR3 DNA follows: TGTGCCAGCAGTGACTCGATATTTTACGGCTCAAAGCGCAGGGGGCAATCTGGGGCCAACGTCCTGACTTTC. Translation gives CASSDSIFYGSKRRGQSGANVLTF.

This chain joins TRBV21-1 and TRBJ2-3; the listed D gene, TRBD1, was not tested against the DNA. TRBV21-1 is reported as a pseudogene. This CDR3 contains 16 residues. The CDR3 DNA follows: TGTGCCAGCAGCAAAGAGGGGGTGAGGAGCACAGATACGCAGTATTTT. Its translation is CASSKEGVRSTDTQYF.

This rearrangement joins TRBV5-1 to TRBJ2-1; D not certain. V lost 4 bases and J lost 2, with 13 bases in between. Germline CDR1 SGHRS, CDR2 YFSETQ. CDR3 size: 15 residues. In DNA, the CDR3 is TGCGCCAGCAGCGGTTACAGAGAGGCCTACAATGAGCAGTTCTTC. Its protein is CASSGYREAYNEQFF. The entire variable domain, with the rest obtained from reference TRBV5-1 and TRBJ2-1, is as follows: KAGVTQTPRYLIKTRGQQVTLSCSPISGHRSVSWYQQTPGQGLQFLFEYFSETQRNKGNFPGRFSGRQFSNSRSEMNVSTLELGDSALYLCASSGYREAYNEQFFGPGTRLTVL.

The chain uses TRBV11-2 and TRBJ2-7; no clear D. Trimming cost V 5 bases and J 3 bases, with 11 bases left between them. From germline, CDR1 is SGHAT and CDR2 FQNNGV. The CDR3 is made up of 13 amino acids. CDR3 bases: TGTGCCAGCAGCGCCCCCGGAAACTACGAGCAGTACTTC. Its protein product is CASSAPGNYEQYF.

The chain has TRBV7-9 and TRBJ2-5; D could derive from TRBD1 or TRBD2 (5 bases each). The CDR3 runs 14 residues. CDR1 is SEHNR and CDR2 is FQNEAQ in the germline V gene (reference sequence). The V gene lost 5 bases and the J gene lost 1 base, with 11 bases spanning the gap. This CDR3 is CASSPGTAQETQYF. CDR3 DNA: TGTGCCAGCAGCCCAGGGACGGCCCAAGAGACCCAGTACTTC.

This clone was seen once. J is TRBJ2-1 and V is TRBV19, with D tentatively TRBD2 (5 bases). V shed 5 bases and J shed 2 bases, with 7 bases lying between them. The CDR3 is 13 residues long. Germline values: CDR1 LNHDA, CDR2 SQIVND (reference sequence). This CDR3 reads CASSAGAYNEQFF. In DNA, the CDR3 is TGTGCCAGTAGTGCGGGCGCCTACAATGAGCAGTTCTTC.

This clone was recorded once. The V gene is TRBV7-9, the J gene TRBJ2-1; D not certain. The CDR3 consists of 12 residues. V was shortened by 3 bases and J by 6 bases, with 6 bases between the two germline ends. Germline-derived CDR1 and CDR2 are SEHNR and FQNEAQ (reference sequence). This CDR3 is CASSFSPNEQFF. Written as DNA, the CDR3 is TGTGCCAGCAGCTTTAGTCCCAATGAGCAGTTCTTC.

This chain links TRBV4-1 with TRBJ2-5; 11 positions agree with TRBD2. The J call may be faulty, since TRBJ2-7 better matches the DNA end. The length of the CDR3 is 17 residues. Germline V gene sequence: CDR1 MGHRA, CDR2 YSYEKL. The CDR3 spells CASSQPGLAESSYEQYF. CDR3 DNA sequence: TGCGCCAGCAGCCAACCGGGACTAGCGGAGTCCTCCTACGAGCAGTACTTC.

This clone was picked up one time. DNA of the CDR3: TGCGCCAGCAGCGTCCACCCGGGACAGGTGAACACTGAAGCTTTCTTT. Translated: CASSVHPGQVNTEAFF. The chain has TRBV5-1 and TRBJ1-1, with 8 positions matching TRBD1. CDR1 SGHRS and CDR2 YFSETQ come from the germline V gene. V lost 4 bases, J lost 0 bases, and 8 bases stayed unmatched. The CDR3 consists of 16 residues.

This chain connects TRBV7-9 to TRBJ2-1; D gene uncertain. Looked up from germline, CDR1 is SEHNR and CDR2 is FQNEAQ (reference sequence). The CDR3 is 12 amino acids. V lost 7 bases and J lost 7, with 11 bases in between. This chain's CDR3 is CASISGANEQFF. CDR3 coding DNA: TGTGCCAGCATCTCCGGAGCGAATGAGCAGTTCTTC.

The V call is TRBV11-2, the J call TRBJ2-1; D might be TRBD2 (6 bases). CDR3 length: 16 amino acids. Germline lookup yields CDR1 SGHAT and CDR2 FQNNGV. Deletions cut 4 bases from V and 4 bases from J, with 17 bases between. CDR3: CASSYLGTLGYNEQFF. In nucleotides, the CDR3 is TGTGCCAGCAGCTACCTCGGGACTCTAGGTTACAATGAGCAGTTCTTC.

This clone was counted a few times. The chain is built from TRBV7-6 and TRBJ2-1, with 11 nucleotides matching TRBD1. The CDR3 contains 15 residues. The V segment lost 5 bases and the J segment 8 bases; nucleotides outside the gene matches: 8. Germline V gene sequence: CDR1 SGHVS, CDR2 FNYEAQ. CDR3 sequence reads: CASSDGQGARDEQFF. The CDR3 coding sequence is TGTGCCAGCAGCGACGGACAGGGGGCGCGGGATGAGCAGTTCTTC.

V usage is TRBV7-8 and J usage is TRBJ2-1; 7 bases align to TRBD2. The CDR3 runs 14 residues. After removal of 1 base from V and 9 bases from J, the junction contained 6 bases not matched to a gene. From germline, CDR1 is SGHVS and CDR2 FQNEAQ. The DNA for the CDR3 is TGTGCCAGCAGCTTAGGTGGGACTACGAGTGAGCAGTTCTTC. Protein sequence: CASSLGGTTSEQFF.

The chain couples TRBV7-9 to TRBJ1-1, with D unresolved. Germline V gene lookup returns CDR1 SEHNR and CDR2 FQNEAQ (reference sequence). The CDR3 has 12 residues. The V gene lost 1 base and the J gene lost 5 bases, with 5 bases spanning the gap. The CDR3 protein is CASSLGSTEAFF. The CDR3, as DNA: TGTGCCAGCAGCTTAGGGTCGACTGAAGCTTTCTTT. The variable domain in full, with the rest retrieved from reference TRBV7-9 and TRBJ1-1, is DTGVSQNPRHKITKRGQNVTFRCDPISEHNRLYWYRQTLGQGPEFLTYFQNEAQLEKSRLLSDRFSAERPKGSFSTLEIQRTEQGDSAMYLCASSLGSTEAFFGQGTRLTVV.

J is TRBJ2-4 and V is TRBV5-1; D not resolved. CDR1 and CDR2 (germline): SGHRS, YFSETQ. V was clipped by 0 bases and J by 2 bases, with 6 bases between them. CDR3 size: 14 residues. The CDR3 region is CASSLVGPKNIQYF. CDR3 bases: TGCGCCAGCAGCTTGGTAGGGCCCAAAAACATTCAGTACTTC.

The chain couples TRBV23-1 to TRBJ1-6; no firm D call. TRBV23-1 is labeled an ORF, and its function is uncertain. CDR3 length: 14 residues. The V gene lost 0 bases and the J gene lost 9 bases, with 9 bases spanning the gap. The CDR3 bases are TGCGCCAGCAGTCAATCGATAAGTTGTTCACCCCTCCACTTT. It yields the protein CASSQSISCSPLHF.

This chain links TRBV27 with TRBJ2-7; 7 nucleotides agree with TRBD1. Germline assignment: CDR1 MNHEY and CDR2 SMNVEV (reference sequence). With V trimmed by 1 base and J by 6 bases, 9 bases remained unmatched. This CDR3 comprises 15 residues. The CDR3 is CASSLYAGGKGEQYF. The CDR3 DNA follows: TGTGCCAGCAGTTTATACGCAGGGGGAAAAGGCGAGCAGTACTTC.

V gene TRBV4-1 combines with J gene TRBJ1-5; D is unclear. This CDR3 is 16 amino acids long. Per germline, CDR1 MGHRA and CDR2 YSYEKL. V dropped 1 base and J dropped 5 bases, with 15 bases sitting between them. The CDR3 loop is CASSQGTRGWDQPQHF. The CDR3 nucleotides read TGCGCCAGCAGCCAAGGGACTCGGGGTTGGGATCAGCCCCAGCATTTT.

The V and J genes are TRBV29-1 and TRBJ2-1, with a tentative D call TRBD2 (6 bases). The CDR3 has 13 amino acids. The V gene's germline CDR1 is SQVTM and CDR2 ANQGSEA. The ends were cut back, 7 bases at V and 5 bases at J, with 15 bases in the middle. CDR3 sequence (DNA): TGCAGCGCCCATAGCGGACCCAACAATGAGCAGTTCTTC. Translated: CSAHSGPNNEQFF.

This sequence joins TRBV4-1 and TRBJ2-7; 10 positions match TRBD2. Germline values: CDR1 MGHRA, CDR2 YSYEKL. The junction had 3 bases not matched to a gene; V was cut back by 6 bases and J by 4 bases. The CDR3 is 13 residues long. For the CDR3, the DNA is TGCGCCAGCAGAGGGACTAGCGAGTACGAGCAGTACTTC. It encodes CASRGTSEYEQYF.